Shown below are 26 T cell receptor beta chains from a single sample sequenced in a study of blood T cell repertoires in COVID-19. Method: immunoSEQ multiplex PCR; TCRdb's copy keeps in-frame clones and lacks some. The table has roughly 26,000 clones, roughly four fifths seen once. The sample comprised peripheral blood. These receptors were obtained from a human donor in a cohort sampled during active COVID-19.

Within the sample, this clone is medium-sized. The rearrangement joins TRBV27 to TRBJ2-5, with 8 bases lining up with TRBD1. Germline V lookup: CDR1 MNHEY, CDR2 SMNVEV (reference sequence). J was trimmed by 3 bases and V by 6 bases; bases with no gene match: 3. There are 13 residues in the CDR3. The CDR3 sequence is CASSRQGKETQYF. CDR3 nucleotides: TGTGCCAGCAGCCGACAGGGGAAAGAGACCCAGTACTTC.

V gene TRBV27 combines with J gene TRBJ2-1; D is possibly TRBD1 (5 bases). Trimming stripped 6 bases from V and 6 bases from J, with 18 bases between. The CDR3 covers 15 residues. Germline V lookup: CDR1 MNHEY, CDR2 SMNVEV (reference sequence). The CDR3 DNA reads TGTGCCAGCAGCCTAGGGGTGACTTACCCCAATGAGCAGTTCTTC. This translates into CASSLGVTYPNEQFF.

This rearrangement joins TRBV28 to TRBJ2-5; 7 positions match TRBD2. CDR1 and CDR2 from the germline V gene are MDHEN and SYDVKM. The trim removed 1 base at V and 3 bases at J, leaving 5 bases unmatched. CDR3 length: 15 residues. The CDR3 reads CASSLLLGLEETQYF. The CDR3 nucleotides are TGTGCCAGCAGTTTATTACTCGGACTAGAAGAGACCCAGTACTTC.

The rearrangement uses TRBV5-1 and TRBJ2-2; possible D gene TRBD2, 6 bases. Germline CDR1 and CDR2: SGHRS and YFSETQ. Trimming cost V 4 bases and J 2 bases, with 12 bases left between them. The CDR3 has 15 residues. The CDR3 here is CASSSGSSNTGELFF. The CDR3 DNA is TGCGCCAGCAGCAGCGGGTCGTCAAACACCGGGGAGCTGTTTTTT. The whole variable domain, filled in from reference TRBV5-1 and TRBJ2-2, reads KAGVTQTPRYLIKTRGQQVTLSCSPISGHRSVSWYQQTPGQGLQFLFEYFSETQRNKGNFPGRFSGRQFSNSRSEMNVSTLELGDSALYLCASSSGSSNTGELFFGEGSRLTVL.

The chain carries TRBV14 and TRBJ2-1, with a weak D call TRBD1 (6 bases). Per the germline V gene, CDR1 is SGHDN and CDR2 is FVKESK. Trimming took off 4 bases at V and 3 bases at J, with 16 bases between the two ends. The CDR3 has 16 residues. CDR3 in amino acids: CASSRFRGILYNEQFF. In nucleotides, the CDR3 is TGTGCCAGCAGCCGCTTCAGGGGAATTCTCTACAATGAGCAGTTCTTC.

The genes are TRBV5-6 and TRBJ2-2; possibly TRBD1 for D (6 bases). The CDR3 sequence is 15 residues long. V gave up 3 bases and J gave up 4 bases, with 13 bases separating them. Per the germline V gene, CDR1 is SGHDT and CDR2 is YYEEEE. The CDR3 is CASSSLLQGTGELFF. CDR3 sequence (DNA): TGTGCCAGCAGCTCTCTACTACAGGGCACCGGGGAGCTGTTTTTT.

The CDR3 reads CSVNISPYEQYF. The CDR3 DNA is TGCAGCGTAAACATTTCCCCCTACGAGCAGTACTTC. This sequence joins TRBV29-1 and TRBJ2-7; D not certain. The germline V gene has CDR1 SQVTM and CDR2 ANQGSEA. This CDR3 is 12 amino acids long. Trimming pared 6 bases from V and 2 bases from J, leaving 11 bases between.

The J gene is TRBJ2-7, the V gene TRBV9; D not resolved. Germline V gene data show CDR1 as SGDLS and CDR2 as YYNGEE. CDR3 length equals 13 residues. V was cut by 0 bases and J by 3 bases, with 7 bases left in between. The CDR3 reads CASSVVSHYEQYF. CDR3 nucleotides: TGTGCCAGCAGCGTAGTTTCCCACTACGAGCAGTACTTC.

This clone has a single count. The chain joins TRBV5-4 to TRBJ1-1; 8 nucleotides line up with TRBD1. After removal of 3 bases from V and 4 bases from J, the junction contained 5 bases not matched to a gene. CDR1 is SGHNT, CDR2 YYREEE, per germline (reference sequence). The CDR3 sequence is 14 residues long. In DNA form, the CDR3 reads TGTGCCAGCAGCTCTATCACAGGGGGCACTGAAGCTTTCTTT. It codes for CASSSITGGTEAFF. The full variable domain, rest sourced from reference TRBV5-4 and TRBJ1-1, is ETGVTQSPTHLIKTRGQQVTLRCSSQSGHNTVSWYQQALGQGPQFIFQYYREEENGRGNFPPRFSGLQFPNYSSELNVNALELDDSALYLCASSSITGGTEAFFGQGTRLTVV.

V usage is TRBV3-1 (or the pseudogene TRBV3-2) and J usage is TRBJ2-5; 8 bases align to TRBD2. The CDR3 length is 17 residues. Trimming cost V 4 bases and J 5 bases; bases outside gene matches: 15. Germline assignment: CDR1 LGHDT and CDR2 YNNKEL (reference sequence). In nucleotides, the CDR3 is TGTGCCAGCAGCCTGACGGTCTCTAGCGGGTCCGTGGAGACCCAGTACTTC. Translation: CASSLTVSSGSVETQYF.

The genes are TRBV9 and TRBJ1-5, with D possibly being TRBD1 (5 bases). V lost 4 bases to trimming and J lost 7 bases, with 18 bases between them. The CDR3 covers 15 residues. Germline CDR1 and CDR2: SGDLS and YYNGEE. The CDR3 loop is CASSPAGLSSQPQHF. CDR3 DNA: TGTGCCAGCAGCCCTGCAGGGCTATCTTCCCAGCCCCAGCATTTT. The variable domain in full, completed from reference TRBV9 and TRBJ1-5, reads DSGVTQTPKHLITATGQRVTLRCSPRSGDLSVYWYQQSLDQGLQFLIQYYNGEERAKGNILERFSAQQFPDLHSELNLSSLELGDSALYFCASSPAGLSSQPQHFGDGTRLSIL.

The V gene is TRBV28, the J gene TRBJ2-5, with D possibly TRBD2 on 7 matching bases. The V gene lost 3 bases and the J gene lost 7 bases, with 12 bases spanning the gap. Germline loops: CDR1 MDHEN, CDR2 SYDVKM. CDR3 length: 13 amino acids. For the CDR3, the DNA is TGTGCCAGCAGTTTTGGGGGGGCAGGGACCCAGTACTTC. Protein: CASSFGGAGTQYF.

The gene calls are TRBV10-2 and TRBJ1-4, with no clear D. Germline V gene lookup returns CDR1 WSHSY and CDR2 SAAADI. Trimming removed 7 bases at V and 1 base at J, with 10 bases between. The CDR3 contains 14 residues. The CDR3 coding sequence is TGCGCCAGCAACCCGGGTCAAACTAATGAAAAACTGTTTTTT. It specifies CASNPGQTNEKLFF.

This sequence joins TRBV9 and TRBJ1-1; D is perhaps TRBD1 (5 bases). This CDR3 spans 14 amino acids. CDR1 is SGDLS, CDR2 YYNGEE, per germline. V was cut by 4 bases and J by 1 base, with 11 bases left in between. The CDR3 region is CASSPRGANTEAFF. DNA of the CDR3: TGTGCCAGCAGCCCCCGCGGGGCGAACACTGAAGCTTTCTTT.

V usage is TRBV7-6 and J usage is TRBJ2-1, with 12 bases matching TRBD2. The germline CDR1 and CDR2 sequences are SGHVS and FNYEAQ. The CDR3 runs to 18 residues. After removal of 1 base from V and 8 bases from J, the junction contained 12 bases not matched to a gene. The CDR3 coding sequence is TGTGCCAGCAGCTTAGTACTAGCGGGGGGCTTCAGTTCGGATGAGCAGTTCTTC. It encodes CASSLVLAGGFSSDEQFF.

V is TRBV20-1 and J is TRBJ2-7, with D possibly TRBD1 on 5 matching bases. The CDR3 has 14 amino acids. Germline V gene lookup returns CDR1 DFQATT and CDR2 SNEGSKA (reference sequence). Trimming cost V 3 bases and J 1 base, with 13 bases left between them. In DNA form, the CDR3 reads TGCAGTGCTAGTGGCCAGGGATTGTCCTACGAGCAGTACTTC. It is translated as CSASGQGLSYEQYF.

The chain is built from TRBV11-3 and TRBJ2-2; 7 bases align to TRBD2. CDR3 length equals 17 residues. V shed 1 base and J 3 bases; nucleotides not matched to a gene: 8. Looked up from germline, CDR1 is SGHNT and CDR2 is YENEEA. The chain's CDR3 is CASSLGGGNADTGELFF. As DNA, the CDR3 is TGTGCCAGCAGCTTAGGGGGAGGGAACGCGGACACCGGGGAGCTGTTTTTT. The entire variable domain, with the rest obtained from reference TRBV11-3 and TRBJ2-2, is as follows: EAGVVQSPRYKIIEKKQPVAFWCNPISGHNTLYWYLQNLGQGPELLIRYENEEAVDDSQLPKDRFSAERLKGVDSTLKIQPAELGDSAVYLCASSLGGGNADTGELFFGEGSRLTVL.

The rearrangement joins TRBV4-1 to TRBJ2-7; D is ambiguous. The V end was cut by 1 base, the J end by 2 bases, with 12 bases between. Germline V gene lookup returns CDR1 MGHRA and CDR2 YSYEKL. The CDR3 is made up of 15 amino acids. CDR3 bases: TGCGCCAGCAGCCAAGTTACCGGGTCCGCCTACGAGCAGTACTTC. Protein sequence: CASSQVTGSAYEQYF.

The V call is TRBV14, the J call TRBJ1-2, with D possibly matching TRBD1 (5 bases). Germline CDR1 and CDR2: SGHDN and FVKESK. V was trimmed by 4 bases and J by 3 bases, leaving 6 bases between them. This CDR3 comprises 12 residues. CDR3 DNA: TGTGCCAGCAGCCCAGGGTACTATGGCTACACCTTC. Translated, it gives CASSPGYYGYTF. The whole variable domain, remainder taken from reference TRBV14 and TRBJ1-2, is EAGVTQFPSHSVIEKGQTVTLRCDPISGHDNLYWYRRVMGKEIKFLLHFVKESKQDESGMPNNRFLAERTGGTYSTLKVQPAELEDSGVYFCASSPGYYGYTFGSGTRLTVV.

The chain carries TRBV7-2 and TRBJ2-3, with 13 bases that match TRBD2. The CDR3 length is 16 residues. CDR1 SGHTA and CDR2 FQGNSA come from the germline V gene. V gave up 3 bases and J gave up 6 bases; unmatched junction bases: 6. CDR3 protein: CASSLAGLAGADTQYF. As DNA, the CDR3 is TGTGCCAGCAGCTTGGCCGGACTAGCGGGAGCGGATACGCAGTATTTT.

The V gene is TRBV18, the J gene TRBJ2-1, with 10 bases identical to TRBD2. The CDR3 length is 15 residues. Trimming at V came to 3 bases and at J to 7 bases, leaving 6 bases not matched to a gene. Germline values: CDR1 KGHSH, CDR2 LQKENI. The CDR3 is CASSPPGLASNEQFF. Written as DNA, the CDR3 is TGTGCCAGCTCACCGCCGGGACTAGCGTCGAATGAGCAGTTCTTC.

This chain joins TRBV5-6 and TRBJ1-1, with D unclear. Trimming removed 0 bases at V and 1 base at J, with 13 bases between. Germline values: CDR1 SGHDT, CDR2 YYEEEE. The CDR3 runs to 16 residues. CDR3: CASSLAGFQENTEAFF. Written as DNA, the CDR3 is TGTGCCAGCAGCTTGGCTGGGTTTCAGGAGAACACTGAAGCTTTCTTT.

This clone was counted only a few times. The chain links TRBV4-3 to TRBJ1-3, with D unresolved. CDR1 and CDR2 (germline): LGHNA, YSLEER. The CDR3 sequence is 17 residues long. V shed 0 bases and J shed 5 bases, with 17 bases lying between them. CDR3 nucleotides: TGCGCCAGCAGCCAAGATTTACGGGTCTCCCACAGAAACACCATATATTTT. Translation: CASSQDLRVSHRNTIYF.

The rearrangement joins TRBV6-5 to TRBJ1-1, with D perhaps TRBD1 (5 bases). The V and J ends lost 2 bases and 1 base respectively, with 14 bases between them. The CDR3 covers 16 residues. Germline loops: CDR1 MNHEY, CDR2 SVGAGI. Written as DNA, the CDR3 is TGTGCCAGCAGTTACGCCCGGGGGGGAAAGAACACTGAAGCTTTCTTT. This gives the protein CASSYARGGKNTEAFF.

The genes are TRBV5-6 and TRBJ1-1; TRBD1 matches 8 bases. Per germline, CDR1 SGHDT and CDR2 YYEEEE. J was trimmed by 4 bases and V by 2 bases; bases with no gene match: 7. The CDR3 consists of 15 residues. The CDR3 protein is CASSFADTGGTEAFF. The CDR3 DNA reads TGTGCCAGCAGCTTCGCCGATACAGGGGGCACTGAAGCTTTCTTT. Full variable domain (missing parts from reference TRBV5-6 and TRBJ1-1): DAGVTQSPTHLIKTRGQQVTLRCSPKSGHDTVSWYQQALGQGPQFIFQYYEEEERQRGNFPDRFSGHQFPNYSSELNVNALLLGDSALYLCASSFADTGGTEAFFGQGTRLTVV.

This sequence joins TRBV24-1 and TRBJ2-7; tentatively, D is TRBD2 (5 bases). CDR3 length: 14 residues. Germline CDR1 is KGHDR and CDR2 is SFDVKD. Trimming left V 3 bases short and J 3 bases short, with 11 bases between. The CDR3 region is CATSDSGRSYEQYF. CDR3 nucleotide sequence: TGTGCCACCAGTGATAGCGGCAGGAGCTACGAGCAGTACTTC.